Each of the 27 T cell receptor beta chains below was sequenced from the same sample in a study of T cells after yellow fever vaccination (dated by TCRdb to about 2019). The treatment or condition label, read with the paper, signifies: live attenuated yellow fever vaccine strain. Libraries were made using 5' RACE. The reads were generated on an Illumina HiSeq 2500. TCRdb itself trimmed the public reads at Q25 with fastp, ran MiXCR and retained productive beta chains. Rows are unified per CDR3 protein, each entry keeping the most common DNA and genes. A total of some 54,000 distinct CDR3 sequences appear in this sample, around 6.7% of them only once. The ten largest clones take up approximately 25% of the sample. This specimen was CD8+ T cells not binding an NS4B(214-222) dextramer, sorted from PBMCs, taken roughly seven weeks after the first yellow fever vaccination. Per the publication, the cell subset or site label means: NS4B epitope dextramer-negative CD8 T cells. Receptors were obtained from a man aged 18 to 29 who received the YFV17D yellow fever vaccine.

This clonotype has a handful of counts. The genes are TRBV7-2 and TRBJ2-6; D may correspond to TRBD1 or TRBD2 (5 bases each). Trimming took 10 bases from V and 2 from J, leaving 12 bases between them. Looked up from germline, CDR1 is SGHTA and CDR2 is FQGNSA. CDR3 length equals 14 residues. CDR3 bases: TGTGCCATCGGGGCGGCGACTGGGGCCAACGTCCTGACTTTC. This encodes CAIGAATGANVLTF.

This clonotype was detected only a few times. The chain uses TRBV10-3 and TRBJ2-7; D is perhaps TRBD1 (5 bases). The CDR3 extends over 15 amino acids. Trimming pared 3 bases from V and 7 bases from J, leaving 19 bases between. In germline, CDR1 is ENHRY, CDR2 SYGVKD. The DNA for the CDR3 is TGTGCCATCAGTGATAGTCCCGCCCAGGGTCGTGAGCAGTACTTC. Amino acid sequence: CAISDSPAQGREQYF.

This clonotype was counted at least ten times. The J gene is TRBJ1-5, the V gene TRBV12-3 or TRBV12-4; 8 bases are a match to TRBD1. The V segment lost 5 bases and the J segment 5 bases; nucleotides outside the gene matches: 5. This CDR3 is 14 amino acids long. In DNA form, the CDR3 reads TGTGCCAGCAGTCCCTTGACAGGGGATCAGCCCCAGCATTTT. This encodes CASSPLTGDQPQHF.

This clonotype was counted a few times. CDR3 in DNA: TGTGCCAGCAGTTTTGGGGGGCTGGCAGGAGAGACCCAGTACTTC. This gives the protein CASSFGGLAGETQYF. The chain joins TRBV12-3 or TRBV12-4 to TRBJ2-5, with D possibly being TRBD1 or TRBD2 (6 bases each). Trimming took off 3 bases at V and 4 bases at J, with 15 bases between the two ends. The CDR3 consists of 15 residues.

At least ten counts were recorded for this clonotype. This chain connects TRBV6-5 to TRBJ2-3; no reliable D call. The V end was cut by 0 bases, the J end by 1 base, with 8 bases between. The length of the CDR3 is 15 residues. The germline V gene encodes CDR1 MNHEY and CDR2 SVGAGI. CDR3 loop: CASSYSLGRTDTQYF. CDR3 nucleotides: TGTGCCAGCAGTTACTCGTTGGGCCGCACAGATACGCAGTATTTT.

The rearrangement uses TRBV6-2 or TRBV6-3 and TRBJ2-7, with unresolved D. This CDR3 spans 16 amino acids. Germline V lookup: CDR1 MNHEY, CDR2 SVGEGT. V lost 7 bases and J 5 bases, leaving 24 bases between the germline ends. CDR3 nucleotides: TGTGCCAGCACGGCCATGTCCGCATCTCGGGCCCACGAGCAGTACGTC. It is translated as CASTAMSASRAHEQYV.

This chain joins TRBV6-2 or TRBV6-3 and TRBJ1-5; D ambiguous. The CDR3 loop spans 14 amino acids. Germline V gene sequence: CDR1 MNHEY, CDR2 SVGEGT. V was shortened by 3 bases and J by 6 bases, with 12 bases between the two germline ends. The chain's CDR3 is CASSYFLGFQPQHF. In DNA, the CDR3 is TGTGCCAGCAGTTATTTTTTGGGGTTTCAGCCCCAGCATTTT.

The chain recombines TRBV20-1 with TRBJ1-5; the D gene is possibly TRBD1 (5 bases). V gave up 5 bases and J gave up 5 bases, with 13 bases separating them. The germline V gene has CDR1 DFQATT and CDR2 SNEGSKA (reference sequence). The CDR3 spans 13 residues. CDR3: CSASDSFYQPQHF. CDR3 bases: TGCAGTGCTTCCGACAGCTTCTATCAGCCCCAGCATTTT.

V is TRBV7-9 and J is TRBJ2-3, with 9 bases lining up with TRBD2. V lost 5 bases to trimming and J lost 2 bases; unmatched junction nucleotides: 5. Per the germline V gene, CDR1 is SEHNR and CDR2 is FQNEAQ (reference sequence). The CDR3 has 15 amino acids. CDR3 DNA: TGTGCCAGCAGCCCGACTAGCGGCTCCACAGATACGCAGTATTTT. This sequence encodes CASSPTSGSTDTQYF. The full variable domain, its missing parts supplied by reference TRBV7-9 and TRBJ2-3, is DTGVSQNPRHKITKRGQNVTFRCDPISEHNRLYWYRQTLGQGPEFLTYFQNEAQLEKSRLLSDRFSAERPKGSFSTLEIQRTEQGDSAMYLCASSPTSGSTDTQYFGPGTRLTVL.

The table lists this clonotype with a few counts. The J gene is TRBJ1-1, the V gene TRBV4-1; D is uncertain. Per the germline V gene, CDR1 is MGHRA and CDR2 is YSYEKL. The CDR3 is 13 amino acids. Trimming took 5 bases from V and 1 from J, leaving 8 bases between them. The CDR3 bases are TGCGCCAGCAGCGGGGTGGGGAACACTGAAGCTTTCTTT. Protein product: CASSGVGNTEAFF.

This clonotype was observed at least ten times. This chain uses TRBV7-8 with TRBJ2-2; D gene unclear. V shed 1 base and J shed 7 bases, with 4 bases lying between them. Germline V lookup: CDR1 SGHVS, CDR2 FQNEAQ. The CDR3 has 12 amino acids. The CDR3 here is CASSLEGGELFF. In DNA form, the CDR3 reads TGTGCCAGCAGCTTAGAGGGCGGGGAGCTGTTTTTT.

The rearrangement joins TRBV7-9 to TRBJ1-1, with 7 bases matching TRBD1. This CDR3 spans 15 amino acids. V lost 5 bases, J lost 2 bases, and 8 bases stayed unmatched. Germline CDR1 is SEHNR and CDR2 is FQNEAQ (reference sequence). The chain's CDR3 is CASSDSGQANTEAFF. As DNA, the CDR3 is TGTGCCAGCAGCGACAGTGGACAGGCAAACACTGAAGCTTTCTTT.

This clonotype was seen at least ten times. V is TRBV6-2 or TRBV6-3 and J is TRBJ2-7, with TRBD1 matching over 8 bases. The J segment lost 3 bases and the V segment lost 4 bases, leaving 11 bases of the junction unmatched. The CDR3 loop spans 16 amino acids. Germline CDR1 reads MNHEY; CDR2 reads SVGEGT. The CDR3 here is CASSLPKPGGGYEQYF. CDR3 DNA: TGTGCCAGCAGTTTACCAAAACCAGGGGGCGGCTACGAGCAGTACTTC.

This clonotype is a singleton in its sample. The chain has TRBV4-2 and TRBJ2-1; 7 bases align to TRBD1. The CDR3 covers 15 residues. V shed 3 bases and J 5 bases; nucleotides not matched to a gene: 7. CDR1 and CDR2 from the germline V gene are LGHNA and YNFKEQ. CDR3 coding DNA: TGTGCCAGCAGCCATCCCGGGACAGATAACAATGAGCAGTTCTTC. This gives the protein CASSHPGTDNNEQFF.

At least ten counts were recorded for this clonotype. This chain uses TRBV7-2 with TRBJ2-2; 8 positions match TRBD2. V trimming: 3 bases; J trimming: 4 bases; junction bases outside the gene matches: 4. Germline V lookup: CDR1 SGHTA, CDR2 FQGNSA. The CDR3 spans 15 residues. CDR3 amino acids: CASSFLAGGTGELFF. CDR3 nucleotide sequence: TGTGCCAGCAGCTTTTTGGCGGGGGGCACCGGGGAGCTGTTTTTT.

This clonotype appeared a few times. The chain has TRBV10-3 and TRBJ1-2; TRBD1 matches 12 bases. The germline gives CDR1 ENHRY, CDR2 SYGVKD. V gave up 6 bases and J gave up 6 bases; unmatched junction bases: 14. There are 17 residues in the CDR3. The CDR3: CAISGLGTGGAKNGYTF. The DNA of the CDR3 is TGTGCCATCAGCGGACTCGGGACAGGGGGCGCGAAAAATGGCTACACCTTC.

The chain employs TRBV20-1 and TRBJ2-5; 7 bases line up with TRBD2. The CDR3 length is 16 residues. Per the germline V gene, CDR1 is DFQATT and CDR2 is SNEGSKA (reference sequence). The trim removed 0 bases at V and 5 bases at J, leaving 12 bases unmatched. The CDR3 DNA reads as TGCAGTGCTAGAGATTCCTTTATGACTAGCCGGGAGACCCAGTACTTC. It translates to CSARDSFMTSRETQYF.

J is TRBJ2-1 and V is TRBV5-1, with D unresolved. V was pared by 4 bases and J by 0 bases, with 11 bases between. The V gene's germline CDR1 is SGHRS and CDR2 YFSETQ. This CDR3 comprises 15 residues. The DNA of the CDR3 is TGCGCCAGCAGCCACCGACGGTCCTCCTACAATGAGCAGTTCTTC. It encodes CASSHRRSSYNEQFF.

The table lists this clonotype with a few counts. This chain links TRBV10-3 with TRBJ2-2; either TRBD1 or TRBD2 may fit D (6 bases each). Trimming shortened V by 8 bases and J by 7 bases, and 17 bases separated the two germline ends. Germline V gene lookup returns CDR1 ENHRY and CDR2 SYGVKD. The CDR3 contains 14 residues. The CDR3 sequence: CAIGGSGAVGELFF. The CDR3 bases are TGTGCCATCGGGGGGTCAGGGGCCGTCGGGGAGCTGTTTTTT.

This sequence joins TRBV7-2 and TRBJ1-3; D gene unclear. Per the germline V gene, CDR1 is SGHTA and CDR2 is FQGNSA. V lost 2 bases and J lost 0, with 11 bases in between. The CDR3 sequence is 16 residues long. CDR3 nucleotide sequence: TGTGCCAGCAGCTTAAGGGAGCTCCGCTCTGGAAACACCATATATTTT. Amino acid sequence: CASSLRELRSGNTIYF.

This clonotype came up many times. The chain joins TRBV5-5 to TRBJ1-6; D is undetermined. V was trimmed by 4 bases and J by 7 bases, leaving 9 bases between them. This CDR3 has 13 residues. Germline CDR1 SGHKS, CDR2 YYEKEE (reference sequence). CDR3 sequence reads: CASSGLVNSPLHF. The CDR3 nucleotides are TGTGCCAGCAGCGGACTGGTGAATTCACCCCTCCACTTT.

This clonotype was seen a handful of times. The chain carries TRBV5-1 and TRBJ2-2; D gene uncertain. CDR3 length: 13 residues. Germline V lookup: CDR1 SGHRS, CDR2 YFSETQ. Trimming stripped 4 bases from V and 5 bases from J, with 9 bases between. CDR3 protein: CASSGLETGELFF. Here the CDR3 DNA reads TGCGCCAGCAGCGGCCTGGAGACCGGGGAGCTGTTTTTT.

This clonotype was seen ten or more times. The CDR3 loop reads CASSQAQRGENIQYF. CDR3 nucleotide sequence: TGCGCCAGCAGCCAGGCCCAGCGGGGGGAAAACATTCAGTACTTC. The chain has TRBV4-1 and TRBJ2-4; 9 positions match TRBD2. The V gene end was trimmed by 3 bases and the J gene end by 5 bases; junction bases not matched to a gene: 5. The CDR3 is 15 amino acids. Germline values: CDR1 MGHRA, CDR2 YSYEKL.

This clonotype showed up many times. This rearrangement joins TRBV24-1 to TRBJ1-2, with TRBD1 identical over 11 bases. The V gene's germline CDR1 is KGHDR and CDR2 SFDVKD. The CDR3 is 17 residues long. The J segment lost 0 bases and the V segment lost 3 bases, leaving 5 bases of the junction unmatched. CDR3 loop: CATSDGGTGGTNYGYTF. The CDR3 nucleotides read TGTGCCACCAGTGATGGCGGGACAGGGGGTACTAACTATGGCTACACCTTC.

Notes on this clonotype: The junction does not match germline at one end; this may be a read error. The genes are TRBV7-7 and TRBJ2-3; 8 nucleotides match TRBD2. This CDR3 region has 14 residues. Germline lookup yields CDR1 SSHAT and CDR2 FNYEAQ (reference sequence). CDR3 DNA: TGTGCTAGCAGCCCGGGGGGGGAGGCAGATACGCAGTATTTT. Protein product: CASSPGGEADTQYF. Full variable domain (outside the CDR3, taken from reference TRBV7-7 and TRBJ2-3): GAGVSQSPRYKVTKRGQDVTLRCDPISSHATLYWYQQALGQGPEFLTYFNYEAQPDKSGLPSDRFSAERPEGSISTLTIQRTEQRDSAMYRCASSPGGEADTQYFGPGTRLTVL.

There are a few counts of this clonotype. The chain couples TRBV29-1 to TRBJ2-7; 9 nucleotides line up with TRBD1. Germline values: CDR1 SQVTM, CDR2 ANQGSEA. Germline trimming cut 6 bases from V and 4 bases from J; bases unmatched to any gene: 7. CDR3 size: 13 residues. The CDR3 loop reads CSVFRQGVYEQYF. In DNA, the CDR3 is TGCAGCGTCTTCAGACAGGGGGTTTACGAGCAGTACTTC.

The chain couples TRBV5-4 to TRBJ2-7, with TRBD2 matching over 7 bases. CDR1 and CDR2 (germline): SGHNT, YYREEE (reference sequence). V lost 8 bases and J lost 4; bases outside the gene matches: 9. The CDR3 runs 13 residues. The CDR3 nucleotides are TGTGCCAGAAGAGCGGGGCTAAGATACGAGCAGTACGTC. Translating it yields CARRAGLRYEQYV.